What follows is one TCR beta chain and its context. Its specific antigen is unknown. Base quality data are lacking; no much larger clone is found one base away. According to the study, the label for this sample's time point signals: baseline before first vaccination. The label giving this sample's treatment or condition can be read as: meningococcal conjugate vaccine given as trial control. Vaccinee samples came from UK trials COV001 and COV002, including a single-blind randomized controlled phase 2/3 trial of AZD1222 (ChAdOx1 nCoV-19) in healthy adults. Trial participant PBMC samples were collected at day 0 and day 28 after the second dose for TCRbeta chain sequencing. Sequences LGHDT (CDR1) and YNNKEL (CDR2) are obtained from the germline V gene (reference sequence). Taken from cysteine to phenylalanine, the CDR3 has 13 residues. Kept here is only the CDR3 DNA, which spans 39 bases and is read in frame from base 1. Trimming costs V 7 bases and J 5 bases, and their ends lie 14 bases apart.

These data are taken from a study of T cell responses to AZD1222 COVID-19 vaccine (dated by TCRdb to about 2021). For the wider study: TCR sequencing covered 233 trial participants: about 210 given two doses of AZD1222 and around 26 given two doses of MenACWY control vaccine. Trial participants were enrolled by age into 18-55, 56-69 and 70-plus year subgroups, with 148, 28 and 57 TCR-sequenced participants respectively.

The CDR3 regions of human TCRbeta chains were analyzed by immunosequencing. The paper's processing steps were these. Repertoire TCRs were matched against a reference library of SARS-CoV-2-specific TCRs generated with the MIRA antigen-specificity platform. Breadth meant the fraction of unique TCRs that were SARS-CoV-2-associated, whereas depth meant the fraction of total T cells that were SARS-CoV-2-associated. Each spike-specific TCR was assigned to its reactive spike region and to a CD4 or CD8 class using the MIRA data. Log10-transformed breadth and depth values were compared by one-way ANOVA with Sidak's multiple comparisons tests. TCRdb holds this immuneACCESS table with in-frame rearrangements only. Some clones are missing; in checked studies, unresolved V genes explain under half, and the rest has no known cause. The V and J calls and the clone size are those of that table, but D and trimming were determined from the DNA. This sample lists 100,000 to 150,000 clones; around 89% were detected once. The ten top clones hold 11% of the sample.

What the research found in general, with its limitations: A significant rise in spike-specific TCR breadth and depth was observed after two AZD1222 doses relative to day 0 and relative to MenACWY recipients. Vaccine-associated CD4 TCRs spanned the whole spike protein, with dominant responses in regions 160-218 and 743-854. In the small 56-69-year group, the increase in depth fell short of significance, most likely because of low power. Epitopes outside the regions mutated in the B.1.351 and B.1.1.7 variants were reportedly recognized by nearly half of the unique spike-specific TCRs. Because no day 14 peak-response samples were available, repertoires were characterized only after the peak T cell response. Participants were mostly white British, with more females than males. The authors suggested clonal diversity may have been underestimated. Conclusions about previously exposed vaccinees are limited, since just six AZD1222 recipients were seropositive for SARS-CoV-2 at baseline.

The sample was peripheral blood, taken on day 0 of MenACWY control vaccination. The chain couples TRBV3-1 (or the pseudogene TRBV3-2) to TRBJ1-1; no D gene call is confident. The TCR originated in an adult in good health. CDR3 sequence: CASTPGVGTEAFF. The DNA sequence is TGTGCCAGCACCCCCGGGGTTGGGACTGAAGCTTTCTTT.